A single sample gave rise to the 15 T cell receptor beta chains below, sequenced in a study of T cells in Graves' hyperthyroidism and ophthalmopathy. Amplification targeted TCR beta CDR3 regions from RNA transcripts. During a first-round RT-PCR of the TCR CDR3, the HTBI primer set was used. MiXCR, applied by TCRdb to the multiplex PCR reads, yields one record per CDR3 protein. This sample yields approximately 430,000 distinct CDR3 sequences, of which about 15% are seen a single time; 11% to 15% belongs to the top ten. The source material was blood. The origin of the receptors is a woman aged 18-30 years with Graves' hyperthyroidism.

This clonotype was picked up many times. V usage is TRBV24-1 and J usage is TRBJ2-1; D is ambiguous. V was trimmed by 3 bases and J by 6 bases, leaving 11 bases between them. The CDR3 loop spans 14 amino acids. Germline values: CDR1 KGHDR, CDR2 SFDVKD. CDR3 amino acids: CATSDNPAPNEQFF. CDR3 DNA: TGTGCCACCAGTGATAACCCAGCTCCCAATGAGCAGTTCTTC.

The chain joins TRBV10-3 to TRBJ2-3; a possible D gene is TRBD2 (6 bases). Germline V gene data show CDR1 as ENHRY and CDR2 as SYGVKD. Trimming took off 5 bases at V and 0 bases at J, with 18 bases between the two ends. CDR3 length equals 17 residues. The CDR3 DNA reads TGTGCCATCAGTAGGGGACTTACTGAGGGAAGCACAGATACGCAGTATTTT. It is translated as CAISRGLTEGSTDTQYF.

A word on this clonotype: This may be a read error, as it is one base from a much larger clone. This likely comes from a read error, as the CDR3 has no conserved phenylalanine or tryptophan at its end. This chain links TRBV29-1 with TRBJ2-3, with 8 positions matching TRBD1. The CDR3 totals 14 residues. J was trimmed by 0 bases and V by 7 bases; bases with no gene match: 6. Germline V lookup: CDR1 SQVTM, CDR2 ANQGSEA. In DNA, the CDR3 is TGCAGCGCTGGACAGGGATGGAGCACAGATACGCAGTATCTT. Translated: CSAGQGWSTDTQYL.

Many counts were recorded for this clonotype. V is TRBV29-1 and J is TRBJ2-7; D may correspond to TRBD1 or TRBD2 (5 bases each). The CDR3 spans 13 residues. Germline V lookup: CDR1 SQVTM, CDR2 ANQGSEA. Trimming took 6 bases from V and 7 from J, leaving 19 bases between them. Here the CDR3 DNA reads TGCAGCGTCCTGTGGGGCAGCGGAGAGGAGCAGTACTTC. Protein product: CSVLWGSGEEQYF.

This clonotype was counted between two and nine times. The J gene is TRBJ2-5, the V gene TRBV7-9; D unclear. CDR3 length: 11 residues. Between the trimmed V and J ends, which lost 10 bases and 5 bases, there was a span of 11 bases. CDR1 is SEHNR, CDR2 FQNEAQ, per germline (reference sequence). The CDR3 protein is CATQTGETQYF. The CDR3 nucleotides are TGTGCCACTCAAACCGGGGAGACCCAGTACTTC.

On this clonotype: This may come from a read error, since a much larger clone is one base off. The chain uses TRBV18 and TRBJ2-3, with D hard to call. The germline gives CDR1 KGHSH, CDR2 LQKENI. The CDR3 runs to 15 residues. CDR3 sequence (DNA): TGTGCCGGCTCACCACCTGAACTCAGCACAGATACGCAGTATTTT. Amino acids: CAGSPPELSTDTQYF.

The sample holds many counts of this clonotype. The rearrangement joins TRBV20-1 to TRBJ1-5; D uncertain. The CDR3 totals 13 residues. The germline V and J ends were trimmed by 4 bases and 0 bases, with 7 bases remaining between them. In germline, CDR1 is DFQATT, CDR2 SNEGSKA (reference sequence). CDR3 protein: CSATNYSNQPQHF. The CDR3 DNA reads TGCAGTGCTACAAATTATAGCAATCAGCCCCAGCATTTT.

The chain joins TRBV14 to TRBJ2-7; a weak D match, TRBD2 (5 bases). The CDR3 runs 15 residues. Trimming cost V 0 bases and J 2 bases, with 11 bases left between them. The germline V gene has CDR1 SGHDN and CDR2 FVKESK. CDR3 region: CASSQDWAGPYEQYF. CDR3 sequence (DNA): TGTGCCAGCAGCCAAGATTGGGCGGGCCCCTACGAGCAGTACTTC.

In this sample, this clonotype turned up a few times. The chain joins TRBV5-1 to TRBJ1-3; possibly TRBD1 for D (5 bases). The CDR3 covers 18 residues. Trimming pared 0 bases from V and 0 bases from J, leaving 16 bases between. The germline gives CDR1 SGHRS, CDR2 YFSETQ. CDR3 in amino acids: CASSLERGSSGSGNTIYF. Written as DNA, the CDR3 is TGCGCCAGCAGCTTGGAAAGGGGCTCCTCGGGCTCTGGAAACACCATATATTTT.

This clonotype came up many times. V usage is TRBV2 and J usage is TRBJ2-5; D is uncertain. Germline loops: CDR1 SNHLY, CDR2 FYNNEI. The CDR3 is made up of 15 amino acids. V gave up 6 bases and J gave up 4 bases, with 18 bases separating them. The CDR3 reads CASSAKRSPGETQYF. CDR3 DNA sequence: TGTGCCAGCAGCGCAAAACGATCCCCCGGAGAGACCCAGTACTTC.

CDR3 sequence reads: CASKDFTAKNIQYF. CDR3 nucleotides: TGTGCCAGTAAAGACTTCACAGCCAAAAACATTCAGTACTTC. V and J are TRBV19 and TRBJ2-4, with no clear D. Trimming took 7 bases from V and 0 from J, leaving 10 bases between them. Germline V gene data show CDR1 as LNHDA and CDR2 as SQIVND (reference sequence). This CDR3 has 14 residues.

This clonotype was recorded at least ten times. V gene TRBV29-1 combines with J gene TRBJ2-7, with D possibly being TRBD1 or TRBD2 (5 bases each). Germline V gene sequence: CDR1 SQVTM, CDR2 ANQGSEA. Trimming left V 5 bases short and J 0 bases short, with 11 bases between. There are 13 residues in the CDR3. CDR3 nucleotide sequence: TGCAGCGTTAGGGGACGGAGCTCCTACGAGCAGTACTTC. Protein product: CSVRGRSSYEQYF.

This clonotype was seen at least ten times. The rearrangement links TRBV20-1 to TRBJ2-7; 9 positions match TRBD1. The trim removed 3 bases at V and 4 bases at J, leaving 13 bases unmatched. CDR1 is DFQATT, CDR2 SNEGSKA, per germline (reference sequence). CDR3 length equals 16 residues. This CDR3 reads CSASSPNRGLWYEQYF. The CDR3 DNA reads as TGCAGTGCTAGTTCTCCTAACAGGGGGCTATGGTACGAGCAGTACTTC.

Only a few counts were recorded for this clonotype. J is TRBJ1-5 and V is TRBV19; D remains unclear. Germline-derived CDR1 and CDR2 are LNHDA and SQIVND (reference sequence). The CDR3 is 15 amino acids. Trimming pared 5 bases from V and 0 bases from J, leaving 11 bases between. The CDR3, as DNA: TGTGCCAGTAGTCCGGGTCCTCATAGCAATCAGCCCCAGCATTTT. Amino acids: CASSPGPHSNQPQHF.

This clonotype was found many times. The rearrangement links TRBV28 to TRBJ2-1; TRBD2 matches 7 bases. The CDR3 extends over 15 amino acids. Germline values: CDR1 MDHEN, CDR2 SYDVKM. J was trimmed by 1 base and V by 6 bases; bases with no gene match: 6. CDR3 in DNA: TGTGCCAGCAGGGAGGGAGCGGGATCCTACAATGAGCAGTTCTTC. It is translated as CASREGAGSYNEQFF.